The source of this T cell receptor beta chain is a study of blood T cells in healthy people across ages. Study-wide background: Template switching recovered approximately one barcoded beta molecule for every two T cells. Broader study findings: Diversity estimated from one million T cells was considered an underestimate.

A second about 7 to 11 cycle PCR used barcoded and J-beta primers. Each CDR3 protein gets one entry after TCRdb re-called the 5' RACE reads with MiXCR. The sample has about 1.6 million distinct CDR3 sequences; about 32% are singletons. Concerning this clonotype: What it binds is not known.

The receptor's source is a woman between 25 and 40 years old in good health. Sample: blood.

The CDR3 DNA follows: TGTGCCAGCAGCTTAGCAACTGTCGGGGGGCTGGATACGCAGTATTTT. Translating gives CASSLATVGGLDTQYF. The J gene is TRBJ2-3, the V gene TRBV7-3, with D possibly TRBD2 on 7 matching bases. The CDR3 extends over 16 amino acids. V lost 2 bases and J 6 bases, leaving 18 bases between the germline ends. Germline V CDR1 and CDR2: SGHTA, FQGTGA.